The 17 T cell receptor beta chains below come from one sample, sequenced in a study of long-term antiretroviral therapy in people with HIV. Assay version v3.0 of immunoSEQ was used, and it was run at survey level. Here immunoSEQ multiplex PCR was the method, and the copy in TCRdb shows in-frame clones only, minus some. The sample shows approximately 24,000 clones, around 88% of them seen only once. The sample was unsorted PBMCs, taken less than 4.7 years after starting antiretroviral therapy. These receptors came from a man younger than 45 with HIV.

The chain has TRBV29-1 and TRBJ2-1; 7 bases are shared with TRBD2. Germline assignment: CDR1 SQVTM and CDR2 ANQGSEA. V lost 4 bases to trimming and J lost 3 bases; unmatched junction nucleotides: 6. This CDR3 comprises 14 residues. Here the CDR3 DNA reads TGCAGCGTTGTACGGGAGGAGGTCTACAATGAGCAGTTCTTC. Translation gives CSVVREEVYNEQFF.

V and J are TRBV5-1 and TRBJ2-2; D is possibly TRBD1 (5 bases). The CDR3 consists of 16 residues. V shed 4 bases and J shed 7 bases, with 20 bases lying between them. Looked up from germline, CDR1 is SGHRS and CDR2 is YFSETQ. The CDR3 DNA sequence: TGCGCCAGCAGCGTCGTGTCGACAGCGAGAGACGGGGAGCTGTTTTTT. This codes for CASSVVSTARDGELFF. The variable domain in full, with the rest retrieved from reference TRBV5-1 and TRBJ2-2, is KAGVTQTPRYLIKTRGQQVTLSCSPISGHRSVSWYQQTPGQGLQFLFEYFSETQRNKGNFPGRFSGRQFSNSRSEMNVSTLELGDSALYLCASSVVSTARDGELFFGEGSRLTVL.

The chain employs TRBV7-9 and TRBJ1-4; no firm D call. Germline V gene sequence: CDR1 SEHNR, CDR2 FQNEAQ (reference sequence). Trimming took off 3 bases at V and 4 bases at J, with 9 bases between the two ends. The CDR3 is made up of 14 amino acids. The CDR3: CASSFSTDNEKLFF. In DNA form, the CDR3 reads TGTGCCAGCAGCTTCTCCACGGATAATGAAAAACTGTTTTTT. Using reference TRBV7-9 and TRBJ1-4 for the parts outside the CDR3, the full variable domain is DTGVSQNPRHKITKRGQNVTFRCDPISEHNRLYWYRQTLGQGPEFLTYFQNEAQLEKSRLLSDRFSAERPKGSFSTLEIQRTEQGDSAMYLCASSFSTDNEKLFFGSGTQLSVL.

This clone was seen a handful of times. The rearrangement uses TRBV30 and TRBJ2-7; a weak D match, TRBD2 (5 bases). Trimming pared 8 bases from V and 4 bases from J, leaving 18 bases between. CDR3 size: 13 residues. Germline V gives CDR1 GTSNPN, CDR2 SVGIG (reference sequence). As DNA, the CDR3 is TGTGCCGCCCGAACTGTTGGAGGTTACGAGCAGTACTTC. It is translated as CAARTVGGYEQYF.

J is TRBJ1-5 and V is TRBV19; tentative D call: TRBD1 (6 bases). Germline CDR1 and CDR2: LNHDA and SQIVND (reference sequence). The CDR3 is 17 amino acids. Deletions cut 10 bases from V and 4 bases from J, with 26 bases between. CDR3 in amino acids: CATRASPGGARNQPQHF. The CDR3 bases are TGTGCCACCCGGGCTAGTCCGGGGGGCGCGAGGAATCAGCCCCAGCATTTT.

This chain connects TRBV9 to TRBJ2-7, with 8 nucleotides matching TRBD1. V trimming: 2 bases; J trimming: 0 bases; junction bases outside the gene matches: 4. Germline assignment: CDR1 SGDLS and CDR2 YYNGEE. CDR3 size: 15 residues. In nucleotides, the CDR3 is TGTGCCAGCAGCGTCGGACAGGGCCTCTCCTACGAGCAGTACTTC. Residues: CASSVGQGLSYEQYF.

The DNA of the CDR3 is TGTGCCAGCAGCTTAGCGGGAGTGGGGCACAATGAGCAGTTCTTC. Its protein product is CASSLAGVGHNEQFF. The rearrangement joins TRBV7-3 to TRBJ2-1; TRBD2 aligns across 7 bases. Germline trimming cut 2 bases from V and 5 bases from J; bases unmatched to any gene: 6. Germline CDR1 reads SGHTA; CDR2 reads FQGTGA. The CDR3 runs to 15 residues. Together with reference TRBV7-3 and TRBJ2-1, the CDR3 gives the full variable domain: GAGVSQTPSNKVTEKGKYVELRCDPISGHTALYWYRQSLGQGPEFLIYFQGTGAADDSGLPNDRFFAVRPEGSVSTLKIQRTERGDSAVYLCASSLAGVGHNEQFFGPGTRLTVL.

The J gene is TRBJ2-7, the V gene TRBV10-3; D remains unclear. The CDR3 totals 14 residues. The germline V gene encodes CDR1 ENHRY and CDR2 SYGVKD. Trimming stripped 4 bases from V and 2 bases from J, with 12 bases between. CDR3 bases: TGTGCCATCAGTGGAGCTGGGTCCCCCTACGAGCAGTACTTC. This translates into CAISGAGSPYEQYF.

The chain carries TRBV11-2 and TRBJ2-1; 12 bases match TRBD2. V shed 4 bases and J 7 bases; nucleotides not matched to a gene: 2. CDR1 is SGHAT, CDR2 FQNNGV, per germline. The CDR3 consists of 14 residues. CDR3 sequence reads: CASSSGLAGNEQFF. The CDR3 DNA reads as TGTGCCAGCAGCTCAGGACTAGCGGGAAATGAGCAGTTCTTC.

The chain links TRBV6-5 to TRBJ2-6, with a possible D match to TRBD2 (5 bases). Germline V lookup: CDR1 MNHEY, CDR2 SVGAGI. Trimming cost V 8 bases and J 4 bases, with 12 bases left between them. This CDR3 has 14 residues. CDR3 loop: CASAEPGGANVLTF. The DNA of the CDR3 is TGTGCCAGCGCCGAACCGGGGGGGGCCAACGTCCTGACTTTC.

V gene TRBV15 combines with J gene TRBJ1-2; TRBD1 matches 9 bases. This CDR3 has 17 amino acids. Germline CDR1 LNHNV, CDR2 YYDKDF (reference sequence). The V and J ends lost 9 bases and 4 bases, in that order; junction bases with no gene match: 18. The CDR3 spells CATSVGTGLRVGYGYTF. In DNA form, the CDR3 reads TGTGCCACGAGCGTCGGGACAGGGCTTCGCGTCGGCTATGGCTACACCTTC.

The gene calls are TRBV5-8 and TRBJ2-1; TRBD2 agrees at 12 bases. The V gene's germline CDR1 is SGHTS and CDR2 YDEGEE. J was trimmed by 4 bases and V by 2 bases; bases with no gene match: 7. The CDR3 runs 17 residues. CDR3 loop: CASSFFSGTSGYNEQFF. CDR3 nucleotide sequence: TGTGCCAGCAGCTTCTTTTCCGGGACTAGCGGGTACAATGAGCAGTTCTTC. The full variable domain, its missing parts supplied by reference TRBV5-8 and TRBJ2-1, is EAGVTQSPTHLIKTRGQQATLRCSPISGHTSVYWYQQALGLGLQFLLWYDEGEERNRGNFPPRFSGRQFPNYSSELNVNALELEDSALYLCASSFFSGTSGYNEQFFGPGTRLTVL.

The table lists this clone with a count of one. This chain uses TRBV5-1 with TRBJ2-2; D gene ambiguous. Trimming took 1 base from V and 3 from J, leaving 10 bases between them. The CDR3 spans 15 residues. Per the germline V gene, CDR1 is SGHRS and CDR2 is YFSETQ. The CDR3 loop is CASSLFFTDTGELFF. DNA for the CDR3: TGCGCCAGCAGCTTGTTTTTTACGGACACCGGGGAGCTGTTTTTT.

The chain carries TRBV9 and TRBJ1-4; 7 nucleotides align to TRBD1. This CDR3 contains 15 residues. V was clipped by 3 bases and J by 8 bases; unmatched bases: 10. CDR1 is SGDLS and CDR2 is YYNGEE in the germline V gene. Written as DNA, the CDR3 is TGTGCCAGCAGCGAGCTAGGGGGCGCAAGAGAAAAACTGTTTTTT. It translates to CASSELGGAREKLFF.

This sequence joins TRBV19 and TRBJ2-1; D gene ambiguous. V dropped 3 bases and J dropped 8 bases, with 11 bases sitting between them. Germline V gene data show CDR1 as LNHDA and CDR2 as SQIVND (reference sequence). This CDR3 region has 13 residues. In DNA, the CDR3 is TGTGCCAGTAGTATTGCCCCCTCCCATGAGCAGTTCTTC. Amino acids: CASSIAPSHEQFF.

This chain connects TRBV7-2 to TRBJ2-7; possibly TRBD1 for D (6 bases). V was shortened by 5 bases and J by 3 bases, with 11 bases between the two germline ends. The CDR3 has 13 residues. Germline CDR1 reads SGHTA; CDR2 reads FQGNSA. CDR3 DNA sequence: TGTGCCAGCAGCCCCCGGACAGTCTACGAGCAGTACTTC. It codes for CASSPRTVYEQYF.

This clone was counted only a few times. The chain employs TRBV5-4 and TRBJ2-7; D might be TRBD1 (5 bases). Germline-derived CDR1 and CDR2 are SGHNT and YYREEE (reference sequence). V lost 4 bases to trimming and J lost 3 bases, with 8 bases between them. The CDR3 is 12 amino acids. CDR3 sequence: CASSGQGYEQYF. Written as DNA, the CDR3 is TGTGCCAGCAGCGGCCAGGGCTACGAGCAGTACTTC.